This T cell receptor (beta chain) appears in the sequencing data of a study of Ad26.COV2.S vaccination and SARS-CoV-2 variants (dated by TCRdb to about 2021). As for the study more broadly: Donors in the vaccine arm were drawn from COV1001, a multicentre, randomized, double-blind, placebo-controlled phase I-IIa trial testing Ad26.COV2.S in healthy adults. Ad26.COV2.S was given intramuscularly at 5x10^10 or 1x10^11 viral particles, as a single shot or as two shots 56 days apart. TCRbeta repertoire sequencing served as the tool for gauging how specific and how broad the SARS-CoV-2-reactive T cell receptors were following Ad26.COV2.S vaccination. The TCR-sequenced set comprised roughly 30 samples: approximately 19 Ad26.COV2.S vaccine recipients, 5 placebo recipients and 8 SARS-CoV-2 convalescent individuals. Trial participants were randomized into five groups of five, in which low-dose or high-dose Ad26.COV2.S was given once or twice, or placebo was given on both occasions. Investigators did not know the trial group allocation while performing experiments and assessing outcomes.

Between the V and J ends, shortened by 5 bases and 6 bases respectively, the junction contains 14 bases. From the cysteine through the phenylalanine, the CDR3 covers 13 amino acids. Only CDR3 DNA is held: 39 bases, read in frame from base 1. CDR1 and CDR2, per the germline V gene (reference sequence), are MNHEY and SMNVEV. The study at large found these results: The study lacked the statistical power to compare responses across vaccine doses or regimens. The authors noted that total T cell responses may have been underestimated by the TCR breadth and depth analyses. After vaccination, spike-specific CD8+ and CD4+ T cell responses were reported to show substantial breadth. Higher spike-specific TCR breadth was observed in Ad26.COV2.S recipients than in placebo recipients (P = 0.0014). Vaccine and placebo recipients had similar non-spike TCR breadth, a finding consistent with the vaccine containing only spike.

The immunoSEQ Assay was the method used to sequence TCRbeta CDR3 regions. After extraction, genomic DNA underwent amplification by bias-controlled multiplex PCR, followed by high-throughput sequencing. The paper's processing steps were these. To quantify the absolute abundance of each unique TCRbeta CDR3 region, sequences were collapsed and filtered. T cell fraction was estimated by normalizing TCRbeta template counts to usable DNA, with usable DNA measured through amplification of reference genes found in all nucleated cells. Repertoire TCRs were annotated as SARS-CoV-2-specific when V gene, CDR3 amino acid sequence and J gene were exactly matched to a known reactive TCR set. The reference SARS-CoV-2 TCR set was derived from MIRA and filtered for enrichment in COVID-19-positive ImmuneCODE repertoires, a step that removed public or cross-reactive TCRs. Based on the MIRA antigens, annotated TCRs were further analysed at the level of specific ORF or position within ORF. Depth was the summed frequency of annotated unique rearrangements, while breadth was defined as annotated unique rearrangements over total unique productive rearrangements. Two-sided Wilcoxon rank-sum tests were used to compare TCR breadth between groups. TCRdb's version of the immuneACCESS table is confined to in-frame rearrangements and falls short of the full clone set. An unresolved V gene accounts for under half of the shortfall where checked; the remainder is of unknown origin. The V and J calls and clone size were taken over from that table, and D and trimming were inferred from the DNA. Within this sample are around 420,000 clones, with 85% to 90% of them counted one time only. About 3.6% of the sample comes from the top ten.

Turning to this clone: The antigen it recognizes is unknown. No much larger clone is present one base from it, and per-base qualities are unavailable.

The treatment or condition tag for this specimen amounts to: around 19 received Ad26.COV2.S at low or high dose, single or two shots; about 5 received placebo; per-sample allocation not given. For vaccine and placebo recipients, repertoires were sequenced using samples collected on day 63 after the first injection. Cohort 1b enrolled 25 or so adults aged 18-55 years at a single site in Boston, USA, between 29 July and 7 August 2020. Ad26.COV2.S consisted of a replication-incompetent adenovirus type 26 vector by which a prefusion-stabilized SARS-CoV-2 spike protein from the original Wuhan strain was expressed.

The chain was built from TRBV27 and TRBJ2-7; TRBD1 is a possible D gene, resting on 5 matching bases. This TCR derives from a person between 18 and 65 years old who received the Ad26.COV2.S COVID-19 vaccine or a placebo. The source was peripheral blood, collected in a trial of Ad26.COV2.S vaccine versus placebo. The CDR3 region reads CASSLGRAVEQYF. The sequence in DNA is TGTGCCAGCAGTCTCGGCAGGGCTGTCGAGCAGTACTTC.